The 29 T cell receptor beta chains given below trace back to one sample, sequenced in a study of T cell responses to AZD1222 COVID-19 vaccine (dated by TCRdb to about 2021). The sample's time point, from its label and the paper: about 28 days (+/-7) after the second vaccine dose. The treatment or condition label of this sample denotes: meningococcal conjugate vaccine given as trial control. Libraries were prepared through the immunoSEQ multiplex PCR assay. TCRdb took this table from immuneACCESS and kept in-frame rearrangements with V and J called. Such tables lack part of the clones; where checked against another copy, unresolved V genes explain under half of the gap, and the rest is unexplained. In this sample the table shows approximately 150,000 clones, 85% to 90% of which occur a single time. In total, the top ten clones hold 3.5% to 5.5% of the sample. The input for sequencing was peripheral blood, taken 28 days after the second dose of the MenACWY control vaccine. Every receptor here comes from an adult who received the MenACWY meningococcal vaccine as a control.

This clone was picked up one time. The chain carries TRBV29-1 and TRBJ1-5, with D hard to call. Trimming pared 1 base from V and 13 bases from J, leaving 8 bases between. CDR3 length: 10 amino acids. Germline V lookup: CDR1 SQVTM, CDR2 ANQGSEA. The CDR3 region is CSVEGVGQHF. CDR3 nucleotides: TGCAGCGTTGAAGGGGTGGGACAGCATTTT.

CDR3 amino acids: CASSPGQNYGYTF. CDR3 nucleotides: TGTGCCAGCAGCCCCGGACAGAACTATGGCTACACCTTC. The J gene is TRBJ1-2, the V gene TRBV28; tentatively, D is TRBD1 (6 bases). Trimming took off 6 bases at V and 2 bases at J, with 10 bases between the two ends. The CDR3 contains 13 residues. Germline CDR1 reads MDHEN; CDR2 reads SYDVKM.

The V call is TRBV7-9, the J call TRBJ2-7; no reliable D call. Germline CDR1 reads SEHNR; CDR2 reads FQNEAQ (reference sequence). The CDR3 covers 16 residues. V dropped 5 bases and J dropped 3 bases, with 20 bases sitting between them. CDR3 sequence (DNA): TGTGCCAGCAGCCCCGTCCAAGGGCCCAATAACTACGAGCAGTACTTC. Protein sequence: CASSPVQGPNNYEQYF.

V and J are TRBV30 and TRBJ1-5; perhaps TRBD1 as D (6 bases). This CDR3 region has 16 residues. Germline V gene lookup returns CDR1 GTSNPN and CDR2 SVGIG (reference sequence). V lost 2 bases, J lost 6 bases, and 20 bases lay in between. CDR3 sequence: CAWSPITTGNGQPQHF. As DNA, the CDR3 is TGTGCCTGGAGTCCCATTACAACAGGGAACGGTCAGCCCCAGCATTTT.

The chain has TRBV7-9 and TRBJ2-7; no firm D call. V shed 2 bases and J shed 3 bases, with 14 bases lying between them. This CDR3 comprises 15 residues. Germline values: CDR1 SEHNR, CDR2 FQNEAQ (reference sequence). This CDR3 is CASSLLSGAGYEQYF. CDR3 nucleotides: TGTGCCAGCAGCTTACTTTCCGGAGCCGGCTACGAGCAGTACTTC.

V is TRBV28 and J is TRBJ1-2, with 9 bases identical to TRBD1. V dropped 4 bases and J dropped 7; count of bases not matched to a gene: 4. The CDR3 covers 13 residues. The germline V gene encodes CDR1 MDHEN and CDR2 SYDVKM. The CDR3 bases are TGTGCCAGCAGTTCGACAGGGGGTGGTGGCTACACCTTC. Its translation is CASSSTGGGGYTF.

The chain employs TRBV6-5 and TRBJ2-5; maybe TRBD1 (7 bases). Trimming took off 2 bases at V and 5 bases at J, with 15 bases between the two ends. The CDR3 runs to 15 residues. Germline CDR1 and CDR2: MNHEY and SVGAGI. The CDR3 loop is CASSYGVAGGETQYF. The DNA for the CDR3 is TGTGCCAGCAGTTACGGAGTGGCAGGGGGGGAGACCCAGTACTTC.

The J gene is TRBJ2-1, the V gene TRBV10-2; TRBD2 matches at 14 bases. This CDR3 comprises 14 residues. V lost 7 bases to trimming and J lost 6 bases; unmatched junction nucleotides: 2. Germline CDR1 reads WSHSY; CDR2 reads SAAADI. The CDR3 reads CASMGTSGSNEQFF. The DNA of the CDR3 is TGCGCCAGCATGGGGACTAGCGGGAGCAATGAGCAGTTCTTC.

V and J are TRBV28 and TRBJ2-7; 10 bases map to TRBD2. The germline V gene has CDR1 MDHEN and CDR2 SYDVKM. There are 15 residues in the CDR3. With V trimmed by 5 bases and J by 0 bases, 4 bases remained unmatched. The CDR3 spells CASSPTSGTSYEQYF. CDR3 coding DNA: TGTGCCAGCAGTCCTACTAGCGGGACCTCCTACGAGCAGTACTTC.

The chain uses TRBV7-9 and TRBJ1-2; D not certain. V lost 1 base to trimming and J lost 8 bases, with 17 bases between them. This CDR3 comprises 15 residues. Germline V gene data show CDR1 as SEHNR and CDR2 as FQNEAQ (reference sequence). DNA of the CDR3: TGTGCCAGCAGCTTAGGGGCAGCACCCAATGGCGGCTACACCTTC. Amino acid sequence: CASSLGAAPNGGYTF.

The chain carries TRBV5-4 and TRBJ2-7; a weak D match, TRBD2 (5 bases). V was shortened by 0 bases and J by 2 bases, with 15 bases between the two germline ends. This CDR3 is 16 amino acids long. CDR1 SGHNT and CDR2 YYREEE come from the germline V gene (reference sequence). The CDR3 sequence is CASSLGRGGRTYEQYF. As DNA, the CDR3 is TGTGCCAGCAGCTTGGGACGCGGAGGCAGAACCTACGAGCAGTACTTC.

V is TRBV7-2 and J is TRBJ2-1, with D unresolved. CDR1 is SGHTA and CDR2 is FQGNSA in the germline V gene. The CDR3 is 12 amino acids. Trimming cost V 1 base and J 6 bases, with 4 bases left between them. The CDR3 sequence is CASSLVSNEQFF. The CDR3 coding sequence is TGTGCCAGCAGCTTAGTTAGCAATGAGCAGTTCTTC.

This rearrangement joins TRBV7-9 to TRBJ2-7; 10 bases are shared with TRBD1. The CDR3 consists of 15 residues. Germline V gene lookup returns CDR1 SEHNR and CDR2 FQNEAQ (reference sequence). Trimming removed 5 bases from V and 5 bases from J; junction bases left unmatched: 9. DNA of the CDR3: TGTGCCAGCAGCAGCCTGACAGGGGGCATCCACGAGCAGTACTTC. Translating gives CASSSLTGGIHEQYF.

The chain links TRBV28 to TRBJ1-4; 7 bases line up with TRBD1. After removal of 3 bases from V and 8 bases from J, the junction contained 3 bases not matched to a gene. This CDR3 comprises 13 residues. CDR1 MDHEN and CDR2 SYDVKM come from the germline V gene. CDR3 DNA sequence: TGTGCCAGCAGTTTGCAGGGGGTCGAAAAACTGTTTTTT. Encoded protein: CASSLQGVEKLFF. The full variable domain, with the rest looked up from reference TRBV28 and TRBJ1-4, is DVKVTQSSRYLVKRTGEKVFLECVQDMDHENMFWYRQDPGLGLRLIYFSYDVKMKEKGDIPEGYSVSREKKERFSLILESASTNQTSMYLCASSLQGVEKLFFGSGTQLSVL.

The chain links TRBV7-3 to TRBJ2-1; TRBD2 aligns across 11 bases. J gave up 6 bases and V 4 bases, and 11 bases lay outside the gene matches. From germline, CDR1 is SGHTA and CDR2 FQGTGA. The CDR3 loop spans 17 amino acids. CDR3 amino acids: CASSSDPGLAGTNEQFF. The CDR3 DNA follows: TGTGCCAGCAGCTCAGACCCCGGACTAGCGGGCACCAATGAGCAGTTCTTC.

The rearrangement joins TRBV19 to TRBJ2-2; D possibly uses TRBD1 or TRBD2 (5 bases each). Looked up from germline, CDR1 is LNHDA and CDR2 is SQIVND (reference sequence). V dropped 0 bases and J dropped 4 bases, with 12 bases sitting between them. The CDR3 loop spans 16 amino acids. CDR3 sequence reads: CASSIDVGRFTGELFF. CDR3 nucleotides: TGTGCCAGTAGTATAGACGTGGGACGGTTCACCGGGGAGCTGTTTTTT.

The gene calls are TRBV20-1 and TRBJ2-7; D call uncertain. Germline loops: CDR1 DFQATT, CDR2 SNEGSKA (reference sequence). V was pared by 3 bases and J by 2 bases, with 5 bases between. There are 11 residues in the CDR3. CDR3 loop: CSARLTYEQYF. For the CDR3, the DNA is TGCAGTGCTAGGCTTACCTACGAGCAGTACTTC.

The genes are TRBV21-1 and TRBJ2-5; TRBD2, as called in the table, went unchecked against the DNA. TRBV21-1 is annotated as a pseudogene. This CDR3 is built from 16 residues. The DNA for the CDR3 is TGTGCCAGCATCGACGGGCTAGCCCAGACTCAAGAGACCCAGTACTTC. This translates into CASIDGLAQTQETQYF.

The gene calls are TRBV18 and TRBJ1-1, with D maybe TRBD1 (6 bases). This CDR3 region has 15 residues. V gave up 2 bases and J gave up 3 bases, with 13 bases separating them. The V gene's germline CDR1 is KGHSH and CDR2 LQKENI. The DNA for the CDR3 is TGTGCCAGCTCACCAGGACAGCCTGGCGACACTGAAGCTTTCTTT. Encoded protein: CASSPGQPGDTEAFF.

The chain carries TRBV24-1 and TRBJ2-1; TRBD2 matches at 7 bases. CDR3 length: 16 residues. Germline CDR1 reads KGHDR; CDR2 reads SFDVKD. Trimming cost V 2 bases and J 2 bases; bases outside gene matches: 5. The CDR3 DNA reads as TGTGCCACCAGTGATTGGACTAGTTACGCCTACAATGAGCAGTTCTTC. It translates to CATSDWTSYAYNEQFF.

CDR3 loop: CASSSGHHTDTQYF. In DNA, the CDR3 is TGCGCCAGCAGCTCGGGACACCACACAGATACGCAGTATTTT. The chain has TRBV10-1 and TRBJ2-3; possible D gene TRBD1, 6 bases. Germline-derived CDR1 and CDR2 are WNHNN and SYGVQD (reference sequence). CDR3 length: 14 amino acids. Trimming removed 6 bases from V and 2 bases from J, with 12 bases in between.

V usage is TRBV29-1 and J usage is TRBJ2-1; 11 bases are a match to TRBD2. The germline CDR1 and CDR2 sequences are SQVTM and ANQGSEA. With 6 bases clipped from V and 1 base from J, the junction kept 8 bases outside the gene matches. The CDR3 consists of 16 residues. The DNA of the CDR3 is TGCAGCGTGCGGGGGCTAGCGGGAGGTTCCTACAATGAGCAGTTCTTC. The encoded protein is CSVRGLAGGSYNEQFF.

This chain uses TRBV7-9 with TRBJ2-7; D is tentatively TRBD1 or TRBD2 (6 bases each). The CDR3 consists of 17 residues. From germline, CDR1 is SEHNR and CDR2 FQNEAQ (reference sequence). V shed 5 bases and J shed 2 bases, with 22 bases lying between them. The CDR3 region has the DNA TGTGCCAGCAGCCGAGGGGTTTTGGGGGGCAATCCCTACGAGCAGTACTTC. Its protein is CASSRGVLGGNPYEQYF.

This rearrangement joins TRBV6-5 to TRBJ2-5; 7 nucleotides match TRBD1. The CDR3 length is 15 residues. Germline-derived CDR1 and CDR2 are MNHEY and SVGAGI. The J segment lost 3 bases and the V segment lost 0 bases, leaving 4 bases of the junction unmatched. CDR3 sequence: CASSYSAGTEETQYF. For the CDR3, the DNA is TGTGCCAGCAGTTACTCGGCAGGGACAGAAGAGACCCAGTACTTC.

The CDR3 protein is CASSYPRTVHGYTF. CDR3 DNA: TGTGCCAGCAGCTACCCCCGGACAGTCCATGGCTACACCTTC. This chain joins TRBV5-6 and TRBJ1-2, with TRBD1 as a possible D gene (6 bases). The CDR3 runs 14 residues. V lost 3 bases to trimming and J lost 6 bases, with 15 bases between them. Germline CDR1 reads SGHDT; CDR2 reads YYEEEE.

This chain connects TRBV10-2 to TRBJ1-5; 9 nucleotides line up with TRBD1. The ends lost 5 bases at V and 1 base at J; junction bases unmatched: 6. CDR1 and CDR2 (germline): WSHSY, SAAADI. The CDR3 loop spans 16 amino acids. The CDR3, as DNA: TGCGCCAGCAGTCCCGGGACAGGGACGAGCAATCAGCCCCAGCATTTT. This gives the protein CASSPGTGTSNQPQHF.

V is TRBV5-4 and J is TRBJ2-7; 8 bases are shared with TRBD2. Germline V gene lookup returns CDR1 SGHNT and CDR2 YYREEE (reference sequence). Trimming took 3 bases from V and 0 from J; bases not matched to a gene: 8. The CDR3 is 16 residues long. The CDR3 loop reads CASSSGGARSSYEQYF. For the CDR3, the DNA is TGTGCCAGCAGCTCCGGGGGGGCGCGGAGCTCCTACGAGCAGTACTTC.

This chain joins TRBV20-1 and TRBJ2-5; perhaps TRBD2 as D (5 bases). CDR3 size: 11 residues. V lost 1 base, J lost 5 bases, and 5 bases lay in between. Germline values: CDR1 DFQATT, CDR2 SNEGSKA (reference sequence). The CDR3, as DNA: TGCAGTGCTAGAGCGGGGGAGACCCAGTACTTC. Residues: CSARAGETQYF.

The CDR3 DNA reads TGTGCCAGCAGCTCCGACAGGGCGCACACCATATATTTT. Translation gives CASSSDRAHTIYF. The chain combines TRBV5-4 with TRBJ1-3; the match to TRBD1 covers 7 bases. This CDR3 spans 13 amino acids. Germline values: CDR1 SGHNT, CDR2 YYREEE (reference sequence). Losses at the gene ends were 3 bases for V and 8 bases for J; bases not matched to a gene: 5.